This entry lists 18 T cell receptor beta chains sequenced from one sample in a study of blood T cell repertoires in COVID-19. Libraries were prepared by immunoSEQ multiplex PCR; TCRdb keeps only in-frame clonotypes and omits some of them. The sample has about 93,000 clones; about nine tenths are singletons. Sequencing used peripheral blood. The receptors originated from a man between 60 and 75 years old with COVID-19, enrolled during active disease.

This clone has a handful of counts. The genes are TRBV6-5 and TRBJ1-2; 11 bases map to TRBD1. This CDR3 contains 15 residues. Germline trimming cut 4 bases from V and 8 bases from J; bases unmatched to any gene: 9. CDR1 and CDR2 (germline): MNHEY, SVGAGI. As DNA, the CDR3 is TGTGCCAGCAGTTTTCAAGGACAGGGGGCGCGAGGCTACACCTTC. Protein: CASSFQGQGARGYTF.

This clone was counted many times. The J gene is TRBJ2-3, the V gene TRBV19, with a tentative D call TRBD2 (5 bases). Germline V CDR1 and CDR2: LNHDA, SQIVND (reference sequence). The CDR3 totals 16 residues. V lost 0 bases to trimming and J lost 4 bases, with 14 bases between them. The CDR3 DNA sequence: TGTGCCAGTAGTATAGATCTTATAGGGAGTGCAGATACGCAGTATTTT. Its translation is CASSIDLIGSADTQYF.

The gene calls are TRBV2 and TRBJ1-5; D is undetermined. Trimming cost V 8 bases and J 4 bases, with 12 bases left between them. CDR1 SNHLY and CDR2 FYNNEI come from the germline V gene. There are 13 residues in the CDR3. As DNA, the CDR3 is TGTGCCAGCGGCCTCCGCGGGAATCAGCCCCAGCATTTT. Translated, it gives CASGLRGNQPQHF.

The rearrangement joins TRBV11-2 to TRBJ2-5, with TRBD1 identical over 8 bases. The CDR3 covers 13 residues. Germline values: CDR1 SGHAT, CDR2 FQNNGV. The V segment lost 5 bases and the J segment 5 bases; nucleotides outside the gene matches: 4. CDR3 coding DNA: TGTGCCAGCAGCCCAGACAGGGGTGAGACCCAGTACTTC. This sequence encodes CASSPDRGETQYF.

The chain combines TRBV5-4 with TRBJ2-5; tentatively, D is TRBD1 (6 bases). The CDR3 covers 15 residues. Germline CDR1 reads SGHNT; CDR2 reads YYREEE (reference sequence). V shed 4 bases and J shed 1 base, with 14 bases lying between them. Here the CDR3 reads CASSQGQNRQETQYF. CDR3 bases: TGTGCCAGCAGCCAAGGACAGAACCGCCAAGAGACCCAGTACTTC.

The chain is built from TRBV2 and TRBJ1-5; the D is unclear. This CDR3 has 13 residues. CDR1 and CDR2 (germline): SNHLY, FYNNEI. Deletions cut 8 bases from V and 0 bases from J, with 8 bases between. The DNA of the CDR3 is TGTGCCAGCTTTCGAGATAGCAATCAGCCCCAGCATTTT. Protein product: CASFRDSNQPQHF.

This rearrangement joins TRBV5-5 to TRBJ1-5; D uncertain. CDR3 length: 13 amino acids. Trimming removed 1 base at V and 6 bases at J, with 8 bases between. CDR1 and CDR2 from the germline V gene are SGHKS and YYEKEE (reference sequence). CDR3 bases: TGTGCCAGCAGCTTGCTAACGGGTCAGCCCCAGCATTTT. Amino acids: CASSLLTGQPQHF.

V and J are TRBV28 and TRBJ1-2; perhaps TRBD1 as D (5 bases). Between the trimmed V and J ends, which lost 6 bases and 2 bases, there was a span of 16 bases. This CDR3 is built from 15 residues. The germline gives CDR1 MDHEN, CDR2 SYDVKM. CDR3 sequence reads: CASSLRFDRNYGYTF. The CDR3 DNA is TGTGCCAGCAGCCTTCGATTTGACAGAAACTATGGCTACACCTTC.

This chain connects TRBV4-1 to TRBJ1-6, with TRBD1 as a possible D gene (6 bases). The CDR3 loop spans 16 amino acids. V lost 2 bases and J 7 bases, leaving 15 bases between the germline ends. From germline, CDR1 is MGHRA and CDR2 YSYEKL. CDR3 sequence: CASSQSPSGDNSPLHF. The DNA for the CDR3 is TGCGCCAGCAGCCAAAGCCCCTCAGGGGACAATTCACCCCTCCACTTT.

The V and J genes are TRBV6-5 and TRBJ2-7; TRBD2 might be the D (5 bases). This CDR3 spans 12 amino acids. Germline loops: CDR1 MNHEY, CDR2 SVGAGI. V was pared by 8 bases and J by 0 bases, with 8 bases between. The CDR3 DNA reads as TGTGCCAGCGGCCGGGGCTCCTACGAGCAGTACTTC. Amino acid sequence: CASGRGSYEQYF.

The chain employs TRBV24-1 and TRBJ2-1, with D possibly TRBD2 on 6 matching bases. Trimming stripped 4 bases from V and 9 bases from J, with 12 bases between. Per germline, CDR1 KGHDR and CDR2 SFDVKD. The CDR3 has 13 residues. The CDR3 loop is CATSEGERVEQFF. The CDR3 region has the DNA TGTGCCACCAGTGAGGGGGAGCGGGTTGAGCAGTTCTTC.

The gene calls are TRBV4-1 and TRBJ1-1; the match to TRBD1 covers 8 bases. The CDR3 is 16 amino acids. After removal of 6 bases from V and 2 bases from J, the junction contained 11 bases not matched to a gene. The V gene's germline CDR1 is MGHRA and CDR2 YSYEKL. CDR3 loop: CASSFSGDRLNTEAFF. The CDR3 bases are TGCGCCAGCAGTTTCAGCGGGGACAGGTTAAACACTGAAGCTTTCTTT.

This clone was found once. The chain links TRBV3-1 (or the pseudogene TRBV3-2) to TRBJ2-7, with 7 positions matching TRBD1. The CDR3 consists of 15 residues. Per the germline V gene, CDR1 is LGHDT and CDR2 is YNNKEL (reference sequence). The ends lost 0 bases at V and 2 bases at J; junction bases unmatched: 4. The CDR3 DNA sequence: TGTGCCAGCAGCCAAGAAGGACAGGCGCCCTACGAGCAGTACTTC. This sequence encodes CASSQEGQAPYEQYF.

The chain uses TRBV3-1 (or the pseudogene TRBV3-2) and TRBJ2-7, with 8 bases that match TRBD2. Per the germline V gene, CDR1 is LGHDT and CDR2 is YNNKEL (reference sequence). V dropped 1 base and J dropped 5; count of bases not matched to a gene: 4. The CDR3 sequence is 14 residues long. The CDR3 DNA sequence: TGTGCCAGCAGCCAAGGCTCGGGGGGGGACGAGCAGTACTTC. As protein: CASSQGSGGDEQYF.

The chain links TRBV18 to TRBJ2-2, with D tentatively TRBD1 (5 bases). This CDR3 is 13 amino acids long. The germline V gene has CDR1 KGHSH and CDR2 LQKENI. V lost 6 bases, J lost 3 bases, and 8 bases lay in between. CDR3 sequence: CASSLRDTGELFF. The CDR3 region has the DNA TGTGCCAGCTCCCTCAGGGACACCGGGGAGCTGTTTTTT.

This sequence joins TRBV4-1 and TRBJ2-1; tentative D call: TRBD2 (6 bases). CDR1 and CDR2 (germline): MGHRA, YSYEKL. With 0 bases removed from V and 5 bases from J, the gap between germline ends came to 23 bases. This CDR3 spans 19 amino acids. The chain's CDR3 is CASSQEMASAERGDNEQFF. CDR3 sequence (DNA): TGCGCCAGCAGCCAAGAAATGGCTAGCGCCGAGCGAGGGGACAATGAGCAGTTCTTC.

The rearrangement links TRBV11-2 to TRBJ2-1; 13 bases match TRBD2. The junction had 10 bases not matched to a gene; V was cut back by 5 bases and J by 9 bases. This CDR3 has 16 amino acids. CDR1 is SGHAT, CDR2 FQNNGV, per germline. The CDR3 coding sequence is TGTGCCAGCAGCCCCTTTCGGACTAGCGGGAGAGTTGAGCAGTTCTTC. It specifies CASSPFRTSGRVEQFF. The full variable domain, in which reference TRBV11-2 and TRBJ2-1 provide the parts outside the CDR3, is EAGVAQSPRYKIIEKRQSVAFWCNPISGHATLYWYQQILGQGPKLLIQFQNNGVVDDSQLPKDRFSAERLKGVDSTLKIQPAKLEDSAVYLCASSPFRTSGRVEQFFGPGTRLTVL.

This chain links TRBV30 with TRBJ2-6; the D is unclear. The CDR3 is 13 amino acids. Germline V CDR1 and CDR2: GTSNPN, SVGIG (reference sequence). The ends were cut back, 7 bases at V and 4 bases at J, with 11 bases in the middle. CDR3 residues: CASDTSGANVLTF. The CDR3, as DNA: TGTGCCTCTGACACCTCAGGGGCCAACGTCCTGACTTTC. Full variable domain (remainder filled in from reference TRBV30 and TRBJ2-6): SQTIHQWPATLVQPVGSPLSLECTVEGTSNPNLYWYRQAAGRGLQLLFYSVGIGQISSEVPQNLSASRPQDRQFILSSKKLLLSDSGFYLCASDTSGANVLTFGAGSRLTVL.